A single sample gave rise to the 19 T cell receptor beta chains below, sequenced in a study of post-analysis software for immune sequencing data. Study outcomes and limitations: Comparison of patients with controls showed five TRBV segments more frequent in patients, TRBV5-6, TRBV5-1 and TRBV20-1 among them.

TCR beta cDNA libraries included unique molecular identifiers. TCRdb redid the calling of the PCR reads with MiXCR, one entry per CDR3 protein. The sample gives 750,000 to 900,000 distinct CDR3 sequences, 35% to 55% of which show up once; 4.9% is in the top ten. Their antigens remain unidentified. Sequenced sample: blood. These receptor sequences come from a girl under 18 with multiple sclerosis.

This clonotype was seen more than once but under ten times. The genes are TRBV5-1 and TRBJ2-4; D call uncertain. The ends were cut back, 1 base at V and 2 bases at J, with 7 bases in the middle. The CDR3 is made up of 14 amino acids. Germline lookup yields CDR1 SGHRS and CDR2 YFSETQ. The CDR3 sequence: CASSLLGSKNIQYF. CDR3 DNA: TGCGCCAGCAGCTTGCTGGGTTCCAAAAACATTCAGTACTTC. Drawing the rest from reference TRBV5-1 and TRBJ2-4, the complete variable domain is KAGVTQTPRYLIKTRGQQVTLSCSPISGHRSVSWYQQTPGQGLQFLFEYFSETQRNKGNFPGRFSGRQFSNSRSEMNVSTLELGDSALYLCASSLLGSKNIQYFGAGTRLSVL.

This clonotype was detected only a few times. This chain connects TRBV12-3 or TRBV12-4 to TRBJ2-1; 9 bases agree with TRBD2. Trimming took 5 bases from V and 4 from J; bases not matched to a gene: 6. The CDR3 is 15 amino acids. The DNA for the CDR3 is TGTGCCAGCAGTCCCGGGAGCGGGAGGTACAATGAGCAGTTCTTC. As protein: CASSPGSGRYNEQFF.

This chain connects TRBV27 to TRBJ2-5; D gene uncertain. The length of the CDR3 is 13 residues. Germline V gene data show CDR1 as MNHEY and CDR2 as SMNVEV (reference sequence). V was trimmed by 5 bases and J by 2 bases, leaving 9 bases between them. Written as DNA, the CDR3 is TGTGCCAGCAGTAATACAGCTCAAGAGACCCAGTACTTC. Its protein is CASSNTAQETQYF.

The V call is TRBV11-1, the J call TRBJ1-2; possibly TRBD1 for D (5 bases). Germline-derived CDR1 and CDR2 are SGHAT and FQDESV (reference sequence). Trimming pared 2 bases from V and 8 bases from J, leaving 12 bases between. CDR3 length: 13 residues. DNA of the CDR3: TGTGCCAGCAGCTTATCCACAGGAAGCGGCTACACCTTC. It encodes CASSLSTGSGYTF.

V and J are TRBV5-5 and TRBJ2-7; D is perhaps TRBD1 or TRBD2 (5 bases each). V was cut by 4 bases and J by 1 base, with 21 bases left in between. The CDR3 runs to 17 residues. CDR1 and CDR2 (germline): SGHKS, YYEKEE (reference sequence). The CDR3 nucleotides are TGTGCCAGCAGCCTGGGGGTCGTCCTGGGCCCGTCCTACGAGCAGTACTTC. Translation gives CASSLGVVLGPSYEQYF.

V gene TRBV6-2 or TRBV6-3 combines with J gene TRBJ2-3, with D perhaps matching TRBD2 (6 bases). Germline V gene data show CDR1 as MNHEY and CDR2 as SVGEGT. V was clipped by 8 bases and J by 6 bases, with 18 bases between them. The CDR3 loop spans 14 amino acids. CDR3 sequence reads: CASEAGSLADTQYF. CDR3 in DNA: TGTGCCAGCGAGGCGGGATCCTTGGCGGATACGCAGTATTTT.

This clonotype was seen at least ten times. The genes are TRBV5-1 and TRBJ1-2; 8 bases are a match to TRBD1. The trim removed 0 bases at V and 9 bases at J, leaving 4 bases unmatched. The length of the CDR3 is 13 residues. Germline CDR1 SGHRS, CDR2 YFSETQ. The CDR3 spells CASSLGQGQSYTF. As DNA, the CDR3 is TGCGCCAGCAGCTTGGGACAGGGGCAAAGCTACACCTTC.

In its sample, this clonotype was seen a few times. This rearrangement joins TRBV13 to TRBJ2-5; D is perhaps TRBD1 (6 bases). Germline V gene sequence: CDR1 PRHDT, CDR2 FYEKMQ (reference sequence). The CDR3 consists of 15 residues. V was shortened by 5 bases and J by 1 base, with 14 bases between the two germline ends. The CDR3 DNA sequence: TGTGCCAGCAGCGATAGTACCAGGGGCCAAGAGACCCAGTACTTC. Its translation is CASSDSTRGQETQYF.

This clonotype was found a few times. V gene TRBV29-1 combines with J gene TRBJ2-1, with unresolved D. The CDR3 is 13 residues long. V gave up 4 bases and J gave up 6 bases, with 13 bases separating them. Germline V gene data show CDR1 as SQVTM and CDR2 as ANQGSEA. The CDR3 region is CSVASAPGNEQFF. CDR3 coding DNA: TGCAGCGTTGCGTCAGCCCCAGGCAATGAGCAGTTCTTC.

This clonotype was counted between two and nine times. This chain connects TRBV4-1 to TRBJ1-2, with D perhaps TRBD1 (5 bases). Germline CDR1 MGHRA, CDR2 YSYEKL. There are 12 residues in the CDR3. Between the trimmed V and J ends, which lost 4 bases and 8 bases, there was a span of 11 bases. CDR3 region: CASSPGERGYTF. The CDR3 bases are TGCGCCAGCAGCCCGGGGGAGAGGGGCTACACCTTC.

V is TRBV6-2 or TRBV6-3 and J is TRBJ2-7, with D uncertain. The CDR3 sequence is 13 residues long. Trimming stripped 6 bases from V and 1 base from J, with 10 bases between. Germline V gene sequence: CDR1 MNHEY, CDR2 SVGEGT. DNA of the CDR3: TGTGCCAGCAGACCCCAGGTTTCCTACGAGCAGTACTTC. It translates to CASRPQVSYEQYF.

J is TRBJ1-4 and V is TRBV6-5; weak D call: TRBD1 (5 bases). The CDR3 length is 15 residues. Germline lookup yields CDR1 MNHEY and CDR2 SVGAGI. Trimming cost V 6 bases and J 6 bases, with 17 bases left between them. CDR3 DNA: TGTGCCAGCAGCCCGTCCGGGGCTTTATATGAAAAACTGTTTTTT. Protein product: CASSPSGALYEKLFF.

This clonotype has only a few counts. This chain uses TRBV29-1 with TRBJ2-6; tentatively, D is TRBD1 (5 bases). CDR1 SQVTM and CDR2 ANQGSEA come from the germline V gene. Trimming stripped 7 bases from V and 2 bases from J, with 18 bases between. This CDR3 contains 16 residues. CDR3 sequence: CSALGQGLAGANVLTF. CDR3 coding DNA: TGCAGCGCCCTAGGGCAGGGCTTAGCTGGGGCCAACGTCCTGACTTTC.

This rearrangement joins TRBV4-2 to TRBJ2-7, with 7 bases lining up with TRBD2. Germline V gene data show CDR1 as LGHNA and CDR2 as YNFKEQ. V trimming: 4 bases; J trimming: 0 bases; junction bases outside the gene matches: 9. The CDR3 extends over 16 amino acids. The CDR3 loop is CASSPRAGGSSYEQYF. For the CDR3, the DNA is TGTGCCAGCAGCCCACGGGCTGGCGGGAGCTCCTACGAGCAGTACTTC.

This clonotype was found once. At one of its ends the junction is not consistent with the germline gene, which may arise from a read error. The chain has TRBV29-1 and TRBJ2-1; no reliable D call. CDR3 length equals 14 residues. Looked up from germline, CDR1 is SQVTM and CDR2 is ANQGSEA. The CDR3 coding sequence is TGCAGCGTTGCGCGGTCCCACTCCTACGATGAGCAGTTCTTC. It specifies CSVARSHSYDEQFF.

The rearrangement joins TRBV6-1 to TRBJ2-7; TRBD2 might be the D (6 bases). The J call may not be correct, given that the DNA end is closer to TRBJ2-5. The CDR3 contains 12 residues. Germline V gene sequence: CDR1 MNHNS, CDR2 SASEGT. CDR3 DNA sequence: TGTGCCAGCATCCCCCGGGGGGAGACCCAGTACTTC. Translation: CASIPRGETQYF.

This clonotype was observed a handful of times. The gene calls are TRBV27 and TRBJ2-5; 13 nucleotides agree with TRBD2. This CDR3 has 18 amino acids. Germline trimming cut 8 bases from V and 1 base from J; bases unmatched to any gene: 13. CDR1 MNHEY and CDR2 SMNVEV come from the germline V gene (reference sequence). For the CDR3, the DNA is TGTGCCAGCCGACGCCTACTAGCGGGGGGGGGTTCCCAAGAGACCCAGTACTTC. This gives the protein CASRRLLAGGGSQETQYF.

This sequence joins TRBV20-1 and TRBJ2-1; TRBD2 aligns across 8 bases. Unmatched junction bases numbered 12, after V lost 1 base and J lost 7 bases. Germline CDR1 reads DFQATT; CDR2 reads SNEGSKA (reference sequence). The CDR3 runs 16 residues. For the CDR3, the DNA is TGCAGTGCTAGAGTCCCGAGGGGACTAGTGATTAATGAGCAGTTCTTC. This codes for CSARVPRGLVINEQFF.

The rearrangement links TRBV7-9 to TRBJ1-2, with TRBD1 matching 8 bases. The J segment lost 6 bases and the V segment lost 1 base, leaving 7 bases of the junction unmatched. The CDR3 runs to 15 residues. In germline, CDR1 is SEHNR, CDR2 FQNEAQ (reference sequence). The CDR3 DNA is TGTGCCAGCAGCTTAGGCAGACAGGGGTGGAATGGCTACACCTTC. The encoded protein is CASSLGRQGWNGYTF.